The 24 T cell receptor beta chains below all came from one sample that was sequenced in a study of molecular identifiers for immune sequencing clone quantification. A single record per CDR3 protein comes from TCRdb applying MiXCR to the PCR reads. The sample lists some 70,000 distinct CDR3 sequences; 15% to 20% were seen once. Sequenced input: naive CD8+ T cells from blood, with Jurkat cell RNA spiked in. Sample subset: FACS-sorted CD8+CD4-CCR7+CD45RA+ naive T cells. These receptors originate from a human donor in good health. Some libraries in this study had Jurkat cell RNA spiked in.

This clonotype was counted at least ten times. The chain recombines TRBV27 with TRBJ1-1; weak D call: TRBD1 (5 bases). The germline gives CDR1 MNHEY, CDR2 SMNVEV (reference sequence). V was trimmed by 6 bases and J by 0 bases, leaving 20 bases between them. The CDR3 covers 17 residues. DNA for the CDR3: TGTGCCAGCAGCCCAGGGACTCTTAGAGGGATGAACACTGAAGCTTTCTTT. Residues: CASSPGTLRGMNTEAFF.

This clonotype was counted at least ten times. V gene TRBV2 combines with J gene TRBJ2-7, with D maybe TRBD2 (6 bases). The germline V gene encodes CDR1 SNHLY and CDR2 FYNNEI. Trimming shortened V by 6 bases and J by 2 bases, and 11 bases separated the two germline ends. The CDR3 is made up of 13 amino acids. In nucleotides, the CDR3 is TGTGCCAGCAGGAGCGGCGGGACCTACGAGCAGTACTTC. Translation: CASRSGGTYEQYF.

About this clonotype itself: This could be a read error, since a much larger clone is one nucleotide away. CDR3 in DNA: TGCAGCGCTGAATTGTATCCCGGGGAGCTGTTTTTT. It encodes CSAELYPGELFF. The chain couples TRBV29-1 to TRBJ2-2, with D unclear. Germline CDR1 is SQVTM and CDR2 is ANQGSEA. CDR3 length: 12 residues.

As for this clonotype: Being one base from a much bigger clone, this may be a read error. This chain uses TRBV7-9 with TRBJ2-1; D may match TRBD1 or TRBD2 (5 bases each). Germline V gene data show CDR1 as SEHNR and CDR2 as FQNEAQ (reference sequence). V was clipped by 4 bases and J by 8 bases, with 18 bases between them. The length of the CDR3 is 15 residues. DNA of the CDR3: TGTGCCAGCAGCTCACCGGGACCAGCCATTGATGAGCAGTTCTTC. This sequence encodes CASSSPGPAIDEQFF.

Concerning this clonotype itself: One base away lies a much larger clone, so this may be a sequencing read error. The V and J genes are TRBV27 and TRBJ1-5; possibly TRBD1 for D (5 bases). The CDR3 sequence is 14 residues long. From germline, CDR1 is MNHEY and CDR2 SMNVEV (reference sequence). V gave up 1 base and J gave up 5 bases, with 9 bases separating them. CDR3 region: CASSLFRGDQPQHF. CDR3 sequence (DNA): TGTGCCAGCAGTTTATTTAGGGGCGATCAGCCCCAGCATTTT.

With regard to this clonotype: A read error may be the cause here, since a much bigger clone is one base away. The V gene is TRBV11-2, the J gene TRBJ2-7; D remains unclear. CDR3 length equals 12 residues. The germline V and J ends were trimmed by 1 base and 6 bases, with 7 bases remaining between them. Germline CDR1 SGHAT, CDR2 FQNNGV. CDR3 in DNA: TGTGCCAGCAGCTTAGCCCTTGGCGAGCAGTACTTC. Encoded protein: CASSLALGEQYF.

This clonotype was recorded at least ten times. The chain recombines TRBV6-2 or TRBV6-3 with TRBJ2-2; D gene uncertain. Per the germline V gene, CDR1 is MNHEY and CDR2 is SVGEGT. V was clipped by 6 bases and J by 4 bases, with 12 bases between them. The CDR3 consists of 14 residues. As DNA, the CDR3 is TGTGCCAGCAGAAACCGTCCCGGCACCGGGGAGCTGTTTTTT. Protein: CASRNRPGTGELFF.

This clonotype occurred many times. The V and J genes are TRBV29-1 and TRBJ2-6; the match to TRBD2 covers 7 bases. V dropped 6 bases and J dropped 2; count of bases not matched to a gene: 13. The germline gives CDR1 SQVTM, CDR2 ANQGSEA. This CDR3 contains 17 residues. Here the CDR3 reads CSVTPLGRDPGANVLTF. For the CDR3, the DNA is TGCAGCGTCACCCCGTTAGGGAGGGACCCTGGGGCCAACGTCCTGACTTTC.

Points on this clonotype: This may come from a read error, since a much larger clone is one base off. V gene TRBV18 combines with J gene TRBJ1-1, with D unclear. Germline V gene sequence: CDR1 KGHSH, CDR2 LQKENI. The CDR3 has 14 amino acids. The CDR3 DNA follows: TGTGCCAGCTCACCCGACCCAGGATACACTGAAGCTTCCTTT. Translation gives CASSPDPGYTEASF. The full variable domain, in which reference TRBV18 and TRBJ1-1 provide the parts outside the CDR3, is NAGVMQNPRHLVRRRGQEARLRCSPMKGHSHVYWYRQLPEEGLKFMVYLQKENIIDESGMPKERFSAEFPKEGPSILRIQQVVRGDSAAYFCASSPDPGYTEASFGQGTRLTVV.

Regarding this clonotype: It may be a read error: a sequence one base away is much more abundant. The CDR3 carries no conserved terminal phenylalanine or tryptophan, so it likely arises from a read error. The chain combines TRBV27 with TRBJ2-1; D is undetermined. The CDR3 extends over 15 amino acids. V lost 7 bases and J lost 8, with 21 bases in between. Germline lookup yields CDR1 MNHEY and CDR2 SMNVEV (reference sequence). As DNA, the CDR3 is TGTGCCAGCAACCCCCTAGGGCCCCATGCGGATGAGCAGTTCCTC. Translated, it gives CASNPLGPHADEQFL.

Worth noting for this clonotype: This sequence may be a read error, since a much larger clone differs from it by one base. Here the CDR3 omits its conserved ending phenylalanine or tryptophan, so a read error is the likely source. The chain joins TRBV14 to TRBJ2-1; D gene ambiguous. The CDR3 extends over 12 amino acids. V was shortened by 4 bases and J by 8 bases, with 9 bases between the two germline ends. The germline gives CDR1 SGHDN, CDR2 FVKESK. In nucleotides, the CDR3 is TGTGCCAGCAGCCCCTACCCGCATGAGCAGTTCCTC. It specifies CASSPYPHEQFL.

There are a few counts of this clonotype. The chain joins TRBV7-9 to TRBJ2-1; maybe TRBD1 (6 bases). CDR1 is SEHNR and CDR2 is FQNEAQ in the germline V gene (reference sequence). The CDR3 has 14 amino acids. Trimming left V 5 bases short and J 8 bases short, with 16 bases between. This CDR3 reads CASSQGTTWDEQFF. In DNA form, the CDR3 reads TGTGCCAGCAGCCAAGGGACAACTTGGGATGAGCAGTTCTTC.

With regard to this clonotype: Just one base apart from a much larger clone, this may be a read error. The chain employs TRBV2 and TRBJ2-7, with 8 bases lining up with TRBD2. Germline V gene data show CDR1 as SNHLY and CDR2 as FYNNEI. This CDR3 is built from 16 residues. The chain's CDR3 is CARSEGLAGGGYEQYF. The CDR3 DNA sequence: TGTGCCCGCAGTGAGGGATTGGCGGGAGGCGGCTACGAGCAGTACTTC.

Concerning this clonotype itself: A single base separates this from a much larger clone, so it may be a read error. The chain employs TRBV27 and TRBJ2-5; D is perhaps TRBD1 or TRBD2 (5 bases each). From germline, CDR1 is MNHEY and CDR2 SMNVEV (reference sequence). This CDR3 spans 15 amino acids. The CDR3 region has the DNA TGTGCCAGCAGTGGATTTCCGAGGGGAATGGAGACCCAGCACTTC. It codes for CASSGFPRGMETQHF.

About this clonotype itself: This may be a read error: a much more frequent sequence differs by one nucleotide. The V gene is TRBV5-1, the J gene TRBJ2-7; 11 bases align to TRBD2. In germline, CDR1 is SGHRS, CDR2 YFSETQ. This CDR3 comprises 17 residues. V lost 0 bases to trimming and J lost 2 bases; unmatched junction nucleotides: 7. This CDR3 reads CASSLGTSGGSPYEQYF. The CDR3 region has the DNA TGCGCCAGCAGCTTGGGTACTAGCGGGGGTAGCCCCTACGAGCAGTACTTC.

This clonotype has more than one count but fewer than ten. This chain connects TRBV11-3 to TRBJ1-4; TRBD1 agrees at 8 bases. From germline, CDR1 is SGHNT and CDR2 YENEEA. The CDR3 contains 15 residues. Unmatched junction bases numbered 2, after V lost 4 bases and J lost 1 base. CDR3 nucleotides: TGTGCCAGCAGCTCCGACAGGGGAACTAATGAAAAACTGTTTTTT. Its protein product is CASSSDRGTNEKLFF. The variable domain in full, with the rest retrieved from reference TRBV11-3 and TRBJ1-4, is EAGVVQSPRYKIIEKKQPVAFWCNPISGHNTLYWYLQNLGQGPELLIRYENEEAVDDSQLPKDRFSAERLKGVDSTLKIQPAELGDSAVYLCASSSDRGTNEKLFFGSGTQLSVL.

The table lists this clonotype with many counts. The gene calls are TRBV5-4 and TRBJ2-7; D could derive from TRBD1 or TRBD2 (6 bases each). V was pared by 4 bases and J by 2 bases, with 16 bases between. CDR3 length: 15 residues. Germline V gives CDR1 SGHNT, CDR2 YYREEE (reference sequence). The CDR3 region has the DNA TGTGCCAGCAGCCCAGGAGGAGGGGGTGCCTACGAGCAGTACTTC. Translating it yields CASSPGGGGAYEQYF.

The rearrangement joins TRBV6-2 or TRBV6-3 to TRBJ2-7; TRBD1 matches at 7 bases. The junction had 3 bases not matched to a gene; V was cut back by 5 bases and J by 5 bases. This CDR3 has 12 residues. CDR1 is MNHEY, CDR2 SVGEGT, per germline. DNA of the CDR3: TGTGCCAGCAGTCTCACAGGGGACGAGCAGTACTTC. It codes for CASSLTGDEQYF.

This clonotype was detected ten times or more. The V and J genes are TRBV14 and TRBJ1-1, with a possible D match to TRBD1 (5 bases). The CDR3 is made up of 16 amino acids. The germline gives CDR1 SGHDN, CDR2 FVKESK. Trimming left V 1 base short and J 3 bases short, with 15 bases between. CDR3 in amino acids: CASSQVPSGGYTEAFF. For the CDR3, the DNA is TGTGCCAGCAGCCAAGTCCCCTCCGGGGGGTACACTGAAGCTTTCTTT. Full variable domain (outside the CDR3, taken from reference TRBV14 and TRBJ1-1): EAGVTQFPSHSVIEKGQTVTLRCDPISGHDNLYWYRRVMGKEIKFLLHFVKESKQDESGMPNNRFLAERTGGTYSTLKVQPAELEDSGVYFCASSQVPSGGYTEAFFGQGTRLTVV.

There are many counts of this clonotype. The chain is built from TRBV3-1 and TRBJ2-1, with D unclear. Trimming cost V 4 bases and J 8 bases, with 18 bases left between them. CDR3 length: 15 amino acids. The germline CDR1 and CDR2 sequences are LGHDT and YNNKEL (reference sequence). The CDR3: CASSPQAPHPYEQFF. The CDR3 coding sequence is TGTGCCAGCAGCCCCCAGGCCCCTCACCCCTATGAGCAGTTCTTC.

This clonotype was recorded many times. The CDR3 sequence is CSASVMEEQYF. Here the CDR3 DNA reads TGCAGTGCTAGCGTTATGGAAGAGCAGTACTTC. V gene TRBV20-1 combines with J gene TRBJ2-7; D unresolved. From germline, CDR1 is DFQATT and CDR2 SNEGSKA (reference sequence). This CDR3 contains 11 residues. V lost 3 bases and J 7 bases, leaving 10 bases between the germline ends.

With regard to this clonotype: A much bigger clone sits one base away, suggesting this may be a read error. J is TRBJ2-3 and V is TRBV28; the match to TRBD2 covers 7 bases. CDR1 is MDHEN, CDR2 SYDVKM, per germline. This CDR3 spans 16 amino acids. The CDR3 DNA sequence: TGTGCCAGCAGTTTAGGTCTAGCGGAGATCACAGATACGCAGGATTTT. Its protein is CASSLGLAEITDTQDF.

Many counts were recorded for this clonotype. This chain uses TRBV5-5 with TRBJ1-1, with D hard to call. CDR3 length equals 13 residues. Germline V gene lookup returns CDR1 SGHKS and CDR2 YYEKEE (reference sequence). V was trimmed by 1 base and J by 2 bases, leaving 6 bases between them. The CDR3 protein is CASSLYSNTEAFF. The DNA of the CDR3 is TGTGCCAGCAGCTTGTACAGCAACACTGAAGCTTTCTTT. The full variable domain, with the rest looked up from reference TRBV5-5 and TRBJ1-1, is DAGVTQSPTHLIKTRGQQVTLRCSPISGHKSVSWYQQVLGQGPQFIFQYYEKEERGRGNFPDRFSARQFPNYSSELNVNALLLGDSALYLCASSLYSNTEAFFGQGTRLTVV.

Notes on this clonotype: A single base separates this from a much larger clone, so it may be a read error. This chain joins TRBV29-1 and TRBJ1-1; D is perhaps TRBD1 (6 bases). The CDR3 runs to 11 residues. Germline-derived CDR1 and CDR2 are SQVTM and ANQGSEA. The CDR3 here is CSVVGDTVAFF. DNA for the CDR3: TGCAGCGTTGTGGGGGACACTGTAGCTTTCTTT. The whole variable domain, remainder taken from reference TRBV29-1 and TRBJ1-1, is SAVISQKPSRDICQRGTSLTIQCQVDSQVTMMFWYRQQPGQSLTLIATANQGSEATYESGFVIDKFPISRPNLTFSTLTVSNMSPEDSSIYLCSVVGDTVAFFGQGTRLTVV.